The 2 T cell receptor beta chains below all came from one sample that was sequenced in a study of T cells in narcolepsy. TCRdb's table, derived via immunoSEQ multiplex PCR, lists solely in-frame clones and lacks some. The sample lists approximately 32,000 clones, roughly 82% occurring once. Material: CD45RA- memory CD4+ T cells from PBMCs. These receptors all come from a human donor with narcolepsy.

This clone is a singleton in its sample. The chain carries TRBV9 and TRBJ2-2; 7 nucleotides line up with TRBD2. This CDR3 comprises 15 residues. The V gene end was trimmed by 1 base and the J gene end by 4 bases; junction bases not matched to a gene: 4. Germline V gene sequence: CDR1 SGDLS, CDR2 YYNGEE. CDR3 nucleotides: TGTGCCAGCAGCGTAATGGGACTAACCACCGGGGAGCTGTTTTTT. Its protein is CASSVMGLTTGELFF. Drawing the rest from reference TRBV9 and TRBJ2-2, the complete variable domain is DSGVTQTPKHLITATGQRVTLRCSPRSGDLSVYWYQQSLDQGLQFLIQYYNGEERAKGNILERFSAQQFPDLHSELNLSSLELGDSALYFCASSVMGLTTGELFFGEGSRLTVL.

The rearrangement links TRBV28 to TRBJ1-1, with D perhaps matching TRBD1 (5 bases). The germline CDR1 and CDR2 sequences are MDHEN and SYDVKM. The CDR3 is made up of 12 amino acids. V dropped 8 bases and J dropped 2 bases, with 9 bases sitting between them. In DNA, the CDR3 is TGTGCCAGCCAGACAGAAAACACTGAAGCTTTCTTT. Translation gives CASQTENTEAFF.